The clone carrying this TCR beta chain was recorded a few times. Its specificity is not known. Via MiXCR, TCRdb re-called the 5' RACE reads, giving one row per CDR3 protein. The data show roughly 700,000 distinct CDR3 sequences, 19% seen once. Germline CDR1 reads LGHNA; CDR2 reads YNFKEQ. With V trimmed by 5 bases and J by 4 bases, 8 bases remained unmatched. The CDR3 spans 15 residues. The entry originates in a study of CD8 T cells in ankylosing spondylitis. Whole-study results and caveats: Made up of about eight highly homologous variants, a TCR beta motif appeared characteristic of ankylosing spondylitis blood.

J is TRBJ2-3 and V is TRBV4-2; 8 bases map to TRBD2. The sequence derives from a male donor with ankylosing spondylitis. Sequencing was performed on blood, either unsorted or a sorted T cell fraction (not recorded which). DNA for the CDR3: TGTGCCAGCAGCGCGAGCGGGGGTGTTTCAGATACGCAGTATTTT. Residues: CASSASGGVSDTQYF.